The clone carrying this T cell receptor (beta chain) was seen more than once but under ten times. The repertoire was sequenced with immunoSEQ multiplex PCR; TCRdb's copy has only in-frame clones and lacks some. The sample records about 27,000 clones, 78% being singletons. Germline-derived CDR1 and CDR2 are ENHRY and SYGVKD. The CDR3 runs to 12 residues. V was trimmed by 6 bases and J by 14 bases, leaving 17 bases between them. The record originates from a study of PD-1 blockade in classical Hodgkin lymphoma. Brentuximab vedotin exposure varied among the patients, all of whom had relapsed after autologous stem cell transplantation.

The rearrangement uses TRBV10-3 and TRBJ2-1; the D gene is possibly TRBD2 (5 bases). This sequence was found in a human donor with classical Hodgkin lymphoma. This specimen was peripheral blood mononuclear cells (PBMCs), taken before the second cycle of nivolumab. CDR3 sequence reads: CAISPGSRGEFF. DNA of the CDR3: TGTGCCATCAGCCCGGGGAGCCGAGGAGAGTTCTTC.